Presented here are 24 T cell receptor beta chains from one specimen sequenced in a study of beta chain features in type 1 diabetes. Reverse transcription of all isolated RNA meant that expressed TCRB transcripts were sequenced. Profiling relied on immunoSEQ multiplex PCR, and the TCRdb table lists in-frame clones only, not all of them. The sample shows some 250,000 clones, roughly 30% of them seen only once. The material sequenced was central memory CD4+ T cells from blood. The receptor source for this set is a young man in good health.

This clone has at least ten counts. The V call is TRBV18, the J call TRBJ2-4; a weak D match, TRBD1 (5 bases). The CDR3 spans 18 residues. Germline CDR1 KGHSH, CDR2 LQKENI. Trimming removed 3 bases at V and 0 bases at J, with 18 bases between. The CDR3 nucleotides read TGTGCCAGCTCACCCAGCCTCTACAGGACCGGAGCCAAAAACATTCAGTACTTC. Translation gives CASSPSLYRTGAKNIQYF. Full variable domain (rest looked up from reference TRBV18 and TRBJ2-4): NAGVMQNPRHLVRRRGQEARLRCSPMKGHSHVYWYRQLPEEGLKFMVYLQKENIIDESGMPKERFSAEFPKEGPSILRIQQVVRGDSAAYFCASSPSLYRTGAKNIQYFGAGTRLSVL.

This chain's CDR3 is CASSLAGTAYEQYF. CDR3 coding DNA: TGTGCCAGCAGCTTAGCAGGGACCGCCTACGAGCAGTACTTC. V is TRBV7-2 and J is TRBJ2-7; TRBD1 or TRBD2 may be the D gene (5 bases each). Trimming left V 0 bases short and J 2 bases short, with 8 bases between. CDR3 length: 14 amino acids. Germline-derived CDR1 and CDR2 are SGHTA and FQGNSA.

This clone was detected a few times. The rearrangement links TRBV11-2 to TRBJ2-3, with D perhaps TRBD2 (5 bases). V was shortened by 2 bases and J by 2 bases, with 8 bases between the two germline ends. CDR1 and CDR2 (germline): SGHAT, FQNNGV. This CDR3 has 14 amino acids. CDR3 DNA: TGTGCCAGCAGCTTAATGAGGGACACAGATACGCAGTATTTT. This codes for CASSLMRDTDTQYF. Combining the CDR3 with reference TRBV11-2 and TRBJ2-3 gives the whole variable domain EAGVAQSPRYKIIEKRQSVAFWCNPISGHATLYWYQQILGQGPKLLIQFQNNGVVDDSQLPKDRFSAERLKGVDSTLKIQPAKLEDSAVYLCASSLMRDTDTQYFGPGTRLTVL.

The chain uses TRBV5-4 and TRBJ2-7; D is unclear. The V end lost 3 bases, the J end lost 0 bases, and 10 bases lay between the germline ends. Germline lookup yields CDR1 SGHNT and CDR2 YYREEE (reference sequence). This CDR3 contains 14 residues. The CDR3 nucleotides are TGTGCCAGCAGCTCACCTGACGGCTCCTACGAGCAGTACTTC. It is translated as CASSSPDGSYEQYF.

This clone was recorded a few times. This chain connects TRBV10-3 to TRBJ2-5, with 8 nucleotides matching TRBD1. The trim removed 3 bases at V and 4 bases at J, leaving 1 base unmatched. From germline, CDR1 is ENHRY and CDR2 SYGVKD. The CDR3 extends over 13 amino acids. The CDR3 sequence is CAISDGQGETQYF. CDR3 DNA sequence: TGTGCCATCAGTGACGGACAGGGAGAGACCCAGTACTTC.

This clone has a handful of counts. This chain links TRBV30 with TRBJ1-6; TRBD1 is a possible D gene (5 bases). The CDR3 spans 13 residues. V lost 3 bases and J 7 bases, leaving 10 bases between the germline ends. Germline assignment: CDR1 GTSNPN and CDR2 SVGIG (reference sequence). CDR3 residues: CAWSRGENSPLHF. CDR3 DNA sequence: TGTGCCTGGAGCCGAGGGGAGAATTCACCCCTCCACTTT.

V gene TRBV30 combines with J gene TRBJ2-5; tentatively, D is TRBD1 (6 bases). The CDR3 runs to 13 residues. Per germline, CDR1 GTSNPN and CDR2 SVGIG (reference sequence). V lost 5 bases and J 7 bases, leaving 17 bases between the germline ends. Written as DNA, the CDR3 is TGTGCCTGGTGGAGGACAGCTGCAATGACCCAGTACTTC. As protein: CAWWRTAAMTQYF. The whole variable domain, filled in from reference TRBV30 and TRBJ2-5, reads SQTIHQWPATLVQPVGSPLSLECTVEGTSNPNLYWYRQAAGRGLQLLFYSVGIGQISSEVPQNLSASRPQDRQFILSSKKLLLSDSGFYLCAWWRTAAMTQYFGPGTRLLVL.

This clone was detected only a few times. The chain recombines TRBV29-1 with TRBJ1-2; 8 nucleotides agree with TRBD1. The trim removed 7 bases at V and 4 bases at J, leaving 8 bases unmatched. The germline gives CDR1 SQVTM, CDR2 ANQGSEA. The CDR3 is 13 amino acids. CDR3 protein: CSARTGTRYGYTF. DNA of the CDR3: TGCAGCGCCAGGACAGGGACCCGCTATGGCTACACCTTC.

J is TRBJ1-2 and V is TRBV9, with D tentatively TRBD1 (5 bases). This CDR3 has 13 amino acids. Deletions cut 1 base from V and 8 bases from J, with 12 bases between. Germline CDR1 SGDLS, CDR2 YYNGEE. Written as DNA, the CDR3 is TGTGCCAGCAGCGTAACAGGCGAGTTAGGCTACACCTTC. This gives the protein CASSVTGELGYTF.

Many counts were recorded for this clone. V gene TRBV25-1 combines with J gene TRBJ2-1; 10 positions agree with TRBD1. V lost 3 bases and J lost 8; bases outside the gene matches: 4. CDR1 and CDR2 from the germline V gene are MGHDK and SYGVNS. The CDR3 contains 14 residues. The CDR3 reads CASSEGQGTDEQFF. The CDR3 nucleotides read TGTGCCAGCAGTGAGGGACAGGGGACGGATGAGCAGTTCTTC.

This clone was found a few times. CDR3 protein: CAWSRTSRQQFF. The CDR3 DNA sequence: TGTGCCTGGAGTCGGACTAGTAGACAGCAGTTCTTC. The V call is TRBV30, the J call TRBJ2-1; 7 nucleotides line up with TRBD2. CDR3 length: 12 amino acids. Germline assignment: CDR1 GTSNPN and CDR2 SVGIG (reference sequence). V was pared by 2 bases and J by 11 bases, with 6 bases of the junction left unmatched.

This clone was seen at least ten times. V gene TRBV6-1 combines with J gene TRBJ2-1; D is unresolved. Trimming cost V 4 bases and J 0 bases, with 10 bases left between them. This CDR3 has 15 residues. Per germline, CDR1 MNHNS and CDR2 SASEGT. The CDR3 protein is CASSVAGYSYNEQFF. The CDR3 DNA is TGTGCCAGCAGTGTAGCAGGATACTCCTACAATGAGCAGTTCTTC.

This clone was found a few times. In nucleotides, the CDR3 is TGTGCCAGCAGCTTCGGAGCGGCCTCGGGGGAGACCCAGTACTTC. It specifies CASSFGAASGETQYF. The chain has TRBV5-6 and TRBJ2-5; a weak D match, TRBD2 (5 bases). V was trimmed by 2 bases and J by 5 bases, leaving 16 bases between them. Looked up from germline, CDR1 is SGHDT and CDR2 is YYEEEE. CDR3 length: 15 amino acids.

This clone turned up a few times. The CDR3 nucleotides read TGTGCCTGGGCGCACAAGACGGGAATAGATACGCAGTATTTT. This encodes CAWAHKTGIDTQYF. This chain links TRBV30 with TRBJ2-3; D might be TRBD2 (5 bases). V lost 5 bases, J lost 5 bases, and 17 bases lay in between. This CDR3 is built from 14 residues. CDR1 and CDR2 from the germline V gene are GTSNPN and SVGIG (reference sequence).

The rearrangement uses TRBV30 and TRBJ2-7; no clear D. This CDR3 is built from 12 residues. The germline V and J ends were trimmed by 0 bases and 2 bases, with 5 bases remaining between them. In germline, CDR1 is GTSNPN, CDR2 SVGIG (reference sequence). In DNA form, the CDR3 reads TGTGCCTGGAGTGTTGCGGCCTACGAGCAGTACTTC. Its translation is CAWSVAAYEQYF.

This clone has only one observation. J is TRBJ2-7 and V is TRBV30; D is perhaps TRBD1 or TRBD2 (5 bases each). The germline V gene encodes CDR1 GTSNPN and CDR2 SVGIG (reference sequence). The CDR3 consists of 13 residues. V shed 3 bases and J shed 5 bases, with 14 bases lying between them. This chain's CDR3 is CAWSRDHIHEQYF. The DNA for the CDR3 is TGTGCCTGGAGCCGGGACCACATCCACGAGCAGTACTTC.

This rearrangement joins TRBV7-9 to TRBJ2-3; TRBD2 agrees at 12 bases. The V gene's germline CDR1 is SEHNR and CDR2 FQNEAQ (reference sequence). This CDR3 is 16 amino acids long. The V gene end was trimmed by 5 bases and the J gene end by 3 bases; junction bases not matched to a gene: 6. CDR3 loop: CASSQPSGRATDTQYF. The CDR3 DNA is TGTGCCAGCAGCCAGCCTAGCGGGAGGGCTACAGATACGCAGTATTTT.

The V gene is TRBV5-4, the J gene TRBJ2-3, with D unclear. The CDR3 is made up of 13 amino acids. Germline assignment: CDR1 SGHNT and CDR2 YYREEE (reference sequence). V lost 1 base and J lost 2, with 5 bases in between. For the CDR3, the DNA is TGTGCCAGCAGCTTGATCGACACAGATACGCAGTATTTT. It yields the protein CASSLIDTDTQYF.

The J gene is TRBJ2-1, the V gene TRBV5-6; D is uncertain. There are 12 residues in the CDR3. Germline V gene sequence: CDR1 SGHDT, CDR2 YYEEEE. V shed 4 bases and J shed 8 bases, with 10 bases lying between them. The CDR3 coding sequence is TGTGCCAGCAGCCTTCAGGCCGATGAGCAGTTCTTC. Translation gives CASSLQADEQFF.

The chain joins TRBV5-1 to TRBJ1-1, with no clear D. Germline V gene data show CDR1 as SGHRS and CDR2 as YFSETQ. CDR3 size: 13 residues. V gave up 3 bases and J gave up 1 base, with 7 bases separating them. The CDR3 DNA reads TGCGCCAGCAGCTCGACCGCGAACACTGAAGCTTTCTTT. Translated: CASSSTANTEAFF.

J is TRBJ2-5 and V is TRBV2, with a possible D match to TRBD1 (6 bases). Trimming left V 7 bases short and J 0 bases short, with 9 bases between. This CDR3 has 13 amino acids. Germline CDR1 and CDR2: SNHLY and FYNNEI. In DNA, the CDR3 is TGTGCCAGCACCAGGGGCCACCAAGAGACCCAGTACTTC. Translation: CASTRGHQETQYF.

The chain has TRBV25-1 and TRBJ2-1; D possibly uses TRBD1 or TRBD2 (5 bases each). The V and J ends lost 8 bases and 3 bases respectively, with 11 bases between them. CDR3 length equals 13 residues. CDR1 MGHDK and CDR2 SYGVNS come from the germline V gene. CDR3 bases: TGTGCCAGCCTCGGGACGGGCTACAATGAGCAGTTCTTC. As protein: CASLGTGYNEQFF.

This clone was seen a handful of times. The chain carries TRBV4-3 and TRBJ2-1; D may be TRBD1 (5 bases). V was cut by 1 base and J by 2 bases, with 9 bases left in between. The CDR3 totals 15 residues. The germline gives CDR1 LGHNA, CDR2 YSLEER. The CDR3 sequence is CASSQVPGPYNEQFF. The CDR3 DNA follows: TGCGCCAGCAGCCAAGTGCCAGGGCCCTACAATGAGCAGTTCTTC.

This rearrangement joins TRBV6-6 to TRBJ2-1; D remains unclear. This CDR3 is built from 13 residues. Trimming left V 2 bases short and J 15 bases short, with 17 bases between. The germline CDR1 and CDR2 sequences are MNHNY and SVGAGI (reference sequence). CDR3 loop: CASSYVGSKSLFF. Written as DNA, the CDR3 is TGTGCCAGCAGTTACGTGGGCAGCAAGAGCCTGTTCTTC.